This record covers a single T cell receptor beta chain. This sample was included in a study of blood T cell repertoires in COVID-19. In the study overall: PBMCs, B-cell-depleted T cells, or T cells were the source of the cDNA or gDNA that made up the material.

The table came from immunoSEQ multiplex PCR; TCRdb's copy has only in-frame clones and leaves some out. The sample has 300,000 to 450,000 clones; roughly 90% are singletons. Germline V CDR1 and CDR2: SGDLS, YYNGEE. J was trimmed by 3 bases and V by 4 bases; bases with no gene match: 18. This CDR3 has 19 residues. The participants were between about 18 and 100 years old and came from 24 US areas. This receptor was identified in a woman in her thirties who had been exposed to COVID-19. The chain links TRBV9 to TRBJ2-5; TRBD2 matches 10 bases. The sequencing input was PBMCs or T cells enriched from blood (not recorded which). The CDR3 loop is CASSPYAGLAGDGEETQYF. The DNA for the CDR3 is TGTGCCAGCAGCCCCTACGCTGGGCTAGCGGGAGATGGGGAAGAGACCCAGTACTTC.